The rows below give T cell receptor beta chains drawn from one sample of a study of blood T cell repertoires in COVID-19. Some clones are missing from TCRdb's copy, which holds only in-frame ones; the method was immunoSEQ multiplex PCR. Altogether 200,000 to 300,000 clones are present, about 90% being singletons, with the ten largest covering approximately 7.6%. Sequencing was performed on peripheral blood. The receptors were sampled from a man in his sixties who had recovered from COVID-19. Both conserved end residues are part of each CDR3. The D gene is left open where the match is weak. Size tells how often a clone was seen (once, few, many) or the class of an expanded clone, and some rows leave it out.

size	V	J	D	length	CDR3	DNA
-	TRBV10-3	TRBJ2-1	-	13	CAISQSSYNEQFF	TGTGCCATTTCACAGAGCTCCTACAATGAGCAGTTCTTC
few	TRBV9	TRBJ2-1	TRBD2	17	CASSPSPGLGSLNEQFF	TGTGCCAGCAGCCCCTCGCCGGGACTAGGGTCTCTCAATGAGCAGTTCTTC
-	TRBV18	TRBJ2-2	TRBD2	18	CASSPGTLRGANTGELFF	TGTGCCAGCTCACCCGGAACACTGCGGGGGGCCAACACCGGGGAGCTGTTTTTT
-	TRBV20-1	TRBJ1-1	-	11	CSARGNTEAFF	TGCAGTGCCAGGGGTAACACTGAAGCTTTCTTT
-	TRBV5-1	TRBJ2-2	-	15	CASSLGTVNTGELFF	TGCGCCAGCAGCTTGGGGACAGTAAACACCGGGGAGCTGTTTTTT
-	TRBV4-2	TRBJ2-1	-	17	CASSQVPGRGVYNEQFF	TGTGCCAGCAGCCAAGTCCCCGGCAGGGGGGTCTACAATGAGCAGTTCTTC
-	TRBV30	TRBJ1-1	-	14	CAWSHSNPNTEAFF	TGTGCCTGGAGCCACTCGAACCCGAACACTGAAGCTTTCTTT
-	TRBV18	TRBJ2-1	-	13	CASSPPTDNEQFF	TGTGCCAGCTCACCTCCTACAGACAATGAGCAGTTCTTC
-	TRBV7-8	TRBJ2-1	TRBD1	15	CASSLDRDPYNEQFF	TGTGCCAGCAGCTTGGACAGGGACCCCTACAATGAGCAGTTCTTC
-	TRBV5-1	TRBJ1-1	-	15	CASSLPRGFDTEAFF	TGCGCCAGCAGCTTGCCCAGGGGTTTTGACACTGAAGCTTTCTTT
-	TRBV10-3	TRBJ2-7	TRBD1	14	CAIKGQMNSYEQYF	TGTGCCATCAAGGGACAGATGAACTCCTACGAGCAGTACTTC
-	TRBV5-1	TRBJ2-1	TRBD2	13	CASSLDLAGQQFF	TGCGCCAGCAGCTTGGACCTAGCGGGGCAGCAGTTCTTC
-	TRBV28	TRBJ1-2	-	15	CASTQHSGRNYGYTF	TGTGCCAGCACTCAGCACAGTGGCCGAAACTATGGCTACACCTTC
-	TRBV7-2	TRBJ2-1	-	14	CASRRGSSYNEQFF	TGTGCCAGCAGGCGAGGAAGCTCCTACAATGAGCAGTTCTTC
few	TRBV29-1	TRBJ1-1	-	11	CSVAGRGEAFF	TGCAGCGTTGCAGGGCGCGGTGAAGCTTTCTTT
-	TRBV25-1	TRBJ2-2	-	11	CASGGTGELFF	TGTGCCAGCGGAGGGACCGGGGAGCTGTTTTTT
-	TRBV18	TRBJ1-5	-	14	CASSPGRGNQPQHF	TGTGCCAGCTCACCAGGGCGCGGCAATCAGCCCCAGCATTTT
-	TRBV5-4	TRBJ1-1	TRBD1	12	CASSRGQGFAFF	TGTGCCAGCAGCCGCGGACAGGGCTTCGCTTTCTTT
-	TRBV27	TRBJ1-2	-	13	CARETGQFYGYTF	TGTGCCAGGGAGACGGGACAATTCTATGGCTACACCTTC
-	TRBV7-9	TRBJ1-2	-	17	CASSLSVSETIRYGYTF	TGTGCCAGCAGCTTATCGGTCTCCGAGACAATCAGATATGGCTACACCTTC
-	TRBV3-1/TRBV3-2	TRBJ1-2	TRBD1	15	CASSKEQGVGYGYTF	TGTGCCAGCAGCAAGGAACAGGGGGTGGGATATGGCTACACCTTC
-	TRBV9	TRBJ2-2	-	16	CASSVHRSPNTGELFF	TGTGCCAGCAGCGTTCACAGGAGTCCGAACACCGGGGAGCTGTTTTTT
-	TRBV20-1	TRBJ2-7	-	13	CSASVQAFGEQYF	TGCAGTGCTAGTGTACAGGCGTTCGGCGAGCAGTACTTC
-	TRBV19	TRBJ1-1	-	13	CASSPRDNTEAFF	TGTGCCAGTAGTCCCAGGGATAACACTGAAGCTTTCTTT
-	TRBV5-1	TRBJ1-2	TRBD1	16	CASSEGGQGAFYGYTF	TGCGCCAGCAGCGAAGGGGGACAGGGGGCTTTCTATGGCTACACCTTC
-	TRBV10-3	TRBJ1-2	TRBD1	13	CATGDRGGYGYTF	TGTGCGACGGGGGACAGGGGCGGCTATGGCTACACCTTC
-	TRBV19	TRBJ2-6	TRBD1	18	CASSAESGGHSGANVLTF	TGTGCCAGTAGTGCCGAATCAGGGGGCCACTCTGGGGCCAACGTCCTGACTTTC
-	TRBV27	TRBJ1-5	TRBD1	13	CASSSGGRQPQHF	TGTGCCAGCAGTTCAGGGGGCAGGCAGCCCCAGCATTTT
-	TRBV19	TRBJ1-6	TRBD1	13	CASTGGGNSPLHF	TGTGCCAGTACAGGGGGCGGTAATTCACCCCTCCACTTT
few	TRBV5-1	TRBJ2-2	-	16	CASKVGGAGGTGELFF	TGCGCCAGCAAGGTCGGAGGGGCAGGAGGCACCGGGGAGCTGTTTTTT
-	TRBV2	TRBJ2-3	-	12	CASRRVSDTQYF	TGTGCCAGCAGGCGGGTTTCAGATACGCAGTATTTT
-	TRBV4-2	TRBJ2-6	-	18	CASSQVPGFNSGANVLTF	TGTGCCAGCAGCCAAGTGCCAGGATTCAACTCTGGGGCCAACGTCCTGACTTTC
few	TRBV5-4	TRBJ2-1	TRBD2	14	CASSLGRGGREQFF	TGTGCCAGCAGCTTGGGGCGGGGGGGCCGTGAGCAGTTCTTC
-	TRBV5-1	TRBJ2-1	-	15	CASSFTSGPINEQFF	TGCGCCAGCAGCTTCACTAGTGGTCCCATCAATGAGCAGTTCTTC
-	TRBV5-1	TRBJ2-7	TRBD1	14	CASSGQGNSYEQYF	TGCGCCAGCAGCGGACAGGGGAACTCCTACGAGCAGTACTTC
-	TRBV6-6	TRBJ2-1	TRBD2	17	CASSQLAGGLSYNEQFF	TGTGCCAGCAGTCAACTTGCGGGGGGCCTCTCCTACAATGAGCAGTTCTTC
-	TRBV27	TRBJ2-1	-	15	CASSFRTSSYNEQFF	TGTGCCAGCAGTTTTCGGACAAGCTCCTACAATGAGCAGTTCTTC
few	TRBV10-3	TRBJ2-2	TRBD1	16	CAISPRTGGNTGELFF	TGTGCCATCAGTCCCCGGACAGGGGGCAACACCGGGGAGCTGTTTTTT